This T cell receptor beta chain comes out of a study of shared clonotypes between healthy human individuals. The repertoire was sequenced with immunoSEQ multiplex PCR; TCRdb's copy has only in-frame clones and lacks some. The table lists 2 million to 2.5 million clones, 92% of them singletons. The V end was cut by 5 bases, the J end by 3 bases, with 8 bases between. CDR3 length: 12 residues. Germline V CDR1 and CDR2: SEHNR, FQNEAQ (reference sequence). The chain joins TRBV7-9 to TRBJ2-7; no clear D. This sequence was found in a man younger than 35 in good health. Some clones in this sample may be carry-over from other donors' samples. The specimen sequenced was naive CD4+ T cells from PBMCs. Subset denoted: CD45RA+ positively selected. As DNA, the CDR3 is TGTGCCAGCAGCGCATGGGACTACGAGCAGTACTTC. Protein product: CASSAWDYEQYF.